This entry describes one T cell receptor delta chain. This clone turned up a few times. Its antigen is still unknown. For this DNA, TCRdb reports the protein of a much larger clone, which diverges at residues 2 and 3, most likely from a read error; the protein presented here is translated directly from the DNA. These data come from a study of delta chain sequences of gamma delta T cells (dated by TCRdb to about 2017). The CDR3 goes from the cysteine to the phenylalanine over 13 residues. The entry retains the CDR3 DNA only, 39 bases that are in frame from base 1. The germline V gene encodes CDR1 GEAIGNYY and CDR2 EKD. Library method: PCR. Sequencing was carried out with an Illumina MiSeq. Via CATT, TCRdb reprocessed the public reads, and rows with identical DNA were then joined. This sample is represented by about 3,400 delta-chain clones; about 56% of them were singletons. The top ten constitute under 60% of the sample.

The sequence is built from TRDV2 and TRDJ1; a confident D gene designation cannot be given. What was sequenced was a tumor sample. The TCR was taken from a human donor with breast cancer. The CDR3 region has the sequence CSFDEITTDKLIF. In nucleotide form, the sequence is TGTTCCTTTGACGAGATAACAACCGATAAACTCATCTTT.